This TCR beta chain was sequenced for a study of CD8+ T cells in alopecia areata. Broader study findings: Lesional scalp, notably in alopecia totalis/universalis, had clonality above that of normal scalp. Scalp repertoires also include resident alphabeta T cells from normal skin. Mouse data revealed clearer TCR sharing than patient data did, a gap possibly tied to HLA.

It was cDNA, reverse transcribed from extracted RNA, that served as the sequencing template. Assay: immunoSEQ multiplex PCR; the TCRdb copy retains only in-frame clones and omits some. The table has approximately 150,000 clones, about 54% seen once; the top ten hold more than 4.5%. This clone occurred a few times. Its target is not known. Deletions cut 6 bases from V and 0 bases from J, with 17 bases between. CDR1 is KGHSH and CDR2 is LQKENI in the germline V gene. CDR3 size: 16 residues. Sequenced sample: CD4+ T cells sorted from blood. The sequence came from a human donor in good health. This chain uses TRBV18 with TRBJ1-1; D is unresolved. The CDR3 loop reads CASSEGPSNLNTEAFF. Written as DNA, the CDR3 is TGTGCCAGCTCGGAAGGGCCATCAAACTTGAACACTGAAGCTTTCTTT.